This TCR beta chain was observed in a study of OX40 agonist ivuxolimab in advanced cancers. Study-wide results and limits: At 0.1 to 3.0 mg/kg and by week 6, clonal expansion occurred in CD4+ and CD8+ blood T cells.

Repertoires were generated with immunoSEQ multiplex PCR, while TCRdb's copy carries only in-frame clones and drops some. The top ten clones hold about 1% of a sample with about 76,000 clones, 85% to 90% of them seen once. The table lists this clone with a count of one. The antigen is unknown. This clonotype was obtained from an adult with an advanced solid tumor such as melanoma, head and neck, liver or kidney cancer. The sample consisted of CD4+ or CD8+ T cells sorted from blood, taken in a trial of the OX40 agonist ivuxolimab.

The CDR3 loop is CASSLLWEKGEQYF. CDR3 in DNA: TGTGCCAGCAGCTTATTATGGGAGAAAGGCGAGCAGTACTTC. The rearrangement uses TRBV11-2 and TRBJ2-7; tentative D call: TRBD2 (5 bases). CDR1 is SGHAT and CDR2 is FQNNGV in the germline V gene. Trimming left V 2 bases short and J 6 bases short, with 14 bases between. The CDR3 is made up of 14 amino acids.